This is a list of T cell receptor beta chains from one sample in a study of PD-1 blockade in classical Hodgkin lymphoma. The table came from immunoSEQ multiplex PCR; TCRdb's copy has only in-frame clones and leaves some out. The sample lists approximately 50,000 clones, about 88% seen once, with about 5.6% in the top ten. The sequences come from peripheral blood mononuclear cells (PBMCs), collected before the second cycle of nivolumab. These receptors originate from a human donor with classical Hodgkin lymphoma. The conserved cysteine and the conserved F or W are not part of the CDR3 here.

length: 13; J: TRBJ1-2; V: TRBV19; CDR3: ASSSQDRPGWGYT
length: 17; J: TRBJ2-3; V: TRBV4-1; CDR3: ASSQFPFHSGGASDTQY
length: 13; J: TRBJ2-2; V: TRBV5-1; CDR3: ASSLGRPNTGELF
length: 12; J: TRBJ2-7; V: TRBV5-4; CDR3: ASSFGQGPYEQY
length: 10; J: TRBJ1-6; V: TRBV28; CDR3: ASSPYNSPLH
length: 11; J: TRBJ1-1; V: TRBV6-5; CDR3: ASSYAGDTEAF
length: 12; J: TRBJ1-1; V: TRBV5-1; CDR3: ASRPGTGNTEAF
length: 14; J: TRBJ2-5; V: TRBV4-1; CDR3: ASSQGTAGTGKTQY
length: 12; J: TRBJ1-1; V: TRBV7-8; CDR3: ASSLVYGNTEAF
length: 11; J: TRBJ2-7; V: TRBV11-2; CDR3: ASSLGDSYEQY
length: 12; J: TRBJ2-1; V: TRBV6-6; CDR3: ASTPVGGYNEQF
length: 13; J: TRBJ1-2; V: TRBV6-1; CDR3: ASSELMAGSHGYT
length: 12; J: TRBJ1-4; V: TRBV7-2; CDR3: ASSFRASNEKLF
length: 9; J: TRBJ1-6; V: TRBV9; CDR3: ARRRVSPLH
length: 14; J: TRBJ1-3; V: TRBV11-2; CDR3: ASSRIQGSSGNTIY
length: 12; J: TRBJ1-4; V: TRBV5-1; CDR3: ASSLQGAREKLF
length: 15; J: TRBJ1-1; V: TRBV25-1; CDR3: ASSEPDLVGENTEAF
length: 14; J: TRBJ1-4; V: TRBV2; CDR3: ASKLWDRSFNEKLF
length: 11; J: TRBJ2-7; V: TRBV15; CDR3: ATTIGGINEQY
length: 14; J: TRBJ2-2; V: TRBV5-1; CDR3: ASSPAGTGATGELF
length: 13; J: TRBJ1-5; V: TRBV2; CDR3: ASNGGNSVNQPQH
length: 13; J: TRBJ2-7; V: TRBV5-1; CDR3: ASSFGTASYYEQY
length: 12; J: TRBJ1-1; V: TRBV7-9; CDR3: ASSRTGGEGEAF
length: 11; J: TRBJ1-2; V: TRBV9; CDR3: ASSRTGNYGYT
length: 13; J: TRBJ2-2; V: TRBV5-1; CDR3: ASSLVGMNTGELF
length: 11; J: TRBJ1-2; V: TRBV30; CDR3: AWTPGGARGYT
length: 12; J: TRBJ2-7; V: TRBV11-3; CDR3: ASSLDQASREQY
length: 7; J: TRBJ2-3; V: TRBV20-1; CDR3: SGGDTQY
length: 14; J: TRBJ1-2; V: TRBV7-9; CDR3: ASSLGSAAPNYGYT
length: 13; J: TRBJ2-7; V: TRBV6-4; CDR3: ASSVGSSGAYEQY
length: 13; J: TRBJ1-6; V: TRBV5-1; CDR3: ASSLEGQGRGPLH
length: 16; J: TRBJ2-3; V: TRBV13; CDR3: ASSYQNTSGFRGDTQY
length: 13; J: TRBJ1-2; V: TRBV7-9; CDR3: ASSSSGQPSYGYT
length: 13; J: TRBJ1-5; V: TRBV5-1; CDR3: ASSSTGGQGQPQH
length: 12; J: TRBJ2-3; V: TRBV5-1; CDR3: ASSLLTSTDTQY
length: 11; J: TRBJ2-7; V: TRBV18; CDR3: ASSPQQGDEQY
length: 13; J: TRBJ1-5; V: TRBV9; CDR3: ASSVGGGANQPQH
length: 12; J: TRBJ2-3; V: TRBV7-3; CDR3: ASSPTGGLDTQY
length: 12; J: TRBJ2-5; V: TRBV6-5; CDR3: ASSYGGGIWVEY
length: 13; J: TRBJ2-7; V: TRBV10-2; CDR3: ASSEQQGTIYEQY
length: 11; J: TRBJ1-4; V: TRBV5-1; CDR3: ASMGTGEEKLF
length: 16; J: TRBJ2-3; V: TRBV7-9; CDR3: ASSSSGTSGGLADTQY
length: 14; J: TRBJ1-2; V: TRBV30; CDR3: AWSGQDTSTNYGYT
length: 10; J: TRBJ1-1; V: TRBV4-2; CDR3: ASSHSTGRAF
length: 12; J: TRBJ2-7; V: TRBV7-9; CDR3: ASSFGRGTYEQY
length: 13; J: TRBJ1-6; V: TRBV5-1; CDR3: ASSPRDSRGPPLH
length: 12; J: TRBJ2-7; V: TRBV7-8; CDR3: ASSIRQGLYEQY
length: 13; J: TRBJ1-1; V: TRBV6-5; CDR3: ASSYNTDRDTEAF
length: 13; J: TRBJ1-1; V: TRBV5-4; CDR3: ASSLDNRGGTEAF